This paragraph reports one TCR beta chain. Germline V gene sequence: CDR1 LGHNA, CDR2 YNFKEQ. CDR3 length: 16 amino acids. V gave up 1 base and J gave up 5 bases; unmatched junction bases: 10. The data were produced by immunoSEQ multiplex PCR, yet TCRdb's version contains in-frame clones alone and is incomplete. Among 470,000 or so clones listed, roughly 85% were seen once. This sample was taken from a study of blood T cell repertoires in COVID-19. The sample taken for sequencing was peripheral blood. The TCR sequence derives from a human donor in a cohort sampled during active COVID-19. The rearrangement joins TRBV4-2 to TRBJ2-5; 7 bases agree with TRBD2. CDR3 sequence: CASSQAGGRASETQYF. Written as DNA, the CDR3 is TGTGCCAGCAGCCAAGCTGGGGGGAGGGCATCGGAGACCCAGTACTTC.